This paragraph reports one T cell receptor beta chain. Its specificity is unknown. Germline trimming cut 2 bases from V and 2 bases from J; bases unmatched to any gene: 3. The CDR3 consists of 15 residues. Germline CDR1 and CDR2: SGHNT and YYREEE (reference sequence). This record comes from a study of T cells after yellow fever vaccination. Study results and limitations: Booster samples showed a return of most primary-vaccination clones (approximately 95% CD4, 88% CD8). Overlap between CD4 and CD8 compartments was detected for a small share of clonotypes. The presence of abundant clonotypes contaminating from the bulk population was possible in FACS-sorted repertoires.

As TCR cDNA was made by 5'RACE template switching, a universal primer site and UMIs were added. TCRdb independently ran MiXCR on the 5' RACE reads; one entry per CDR3 protein. Here the sample spans about 550,000 distinct CDR3 sequences, under 25% being singletons. The chain employs TRBV5-4 and TRBJ2-5, with 10 bases lining up with TRBD2. Sequenced material: PBMCs, taken 15 days after the yellow fever booster vaccination. This clonotype originated in a man younger than 40 who received the YFV17D yellow fever vaccine. The DNA of the CDR3 is TGTGCCAGCAGCTTTGGGACTAGCGTTCAAGAGACCCAGTACTTC. Translating gives CASSFGTSVQETQYF.